This T cell receptor beta chain was captured by sequencing in a study of T cell responses to AZD1222 COVID-19 vaccine. Findings of the study overall: It was only after the peak T cell response that any repertoires were sampled. Donors, mostly white British, included more females; clonal diversity was possibly underestimated.

The CDR3 length is 16 residues. Germline trimming cut 2 bases from V and 2 bases from J; bases unmatched to any gene: 4. Germline V gene lookup returns CDR1 KGHSH and CDR2 LQKENI. Note on this clone: Its specificity is unknown.

TCRdb's copy holds only in-frame clones and misses some; the assay was immunoSEQ multiplex PCR. In the table there are fewer than 150,000 clones, 80% to 90% of which are singletons. The starting material was peripheral blood, obtained on day 0 of AZD1222 vaccination. This sequence was found in an adult in good health. The chain carries TRBV18 and TRBJ2-1, with 9 bases lining up with TRBD2. The CDR3 region has the DNA TGTGCCAGCTCACCAAGGCGGGAGGGTGCCTACAATGAGCAGTTCTTC. Encoded protein: CASSPRREGAYNEQFF.